This is a list of T cell receptor beta chains from one sample in a study of cytomegalovirus exposure and HLA in healthy donors. Assay used: immunoSEQ multiplex PCR; TCRdb lists only in-frame clones, some missing. The sample carries 65,000 to 70,000 clones, around 70% recorded once. Specimen: PBMCs. The receptors come from a woman aged 25-40 years in good health and CMV-seronegative. Each CDR3 is given with its conserved first and last residue. The D gene is left open where the match is weak. Rows give clone size only sometimes, using once, few, many, or a class for an expanded clone.

V	D	J	size	DNA	CDR3
TRBV5-8	-	TRBJ1-5	-	TGTGCCAGCAGCCCTGGGCAGGTTAGCAATCAGCCCCAGCATTTT	CASSPGQVSNQPQHF
TRBV13	-	TRBJ2-7	-	TGTGCCAGCAGCTTATCGTTGACTTCTCACCTCTACGAGCAGTACTTC	CASSLSLTSHLYEQYF
TRBV28	-	TRBJ1-3	-	TGTGCCAGCCAGGACAGAAGAAACACCATATATTTT	CASQDRRNTIYF
TRBV4-2	-	TRBJ2-5	-	TGTGCCAGCAGCCAAGAGGAGCGGCAAGAGACCCAGTACTTC	CASSQEERQETQYF
TRBV7-8	TRBD1	TRBJ2-7	-	TGTGCCAGCAGCTTGACTCGACAGGGTGAAGGGAACTTC	CASSLTRQGEGNF
TRBV19	-	TRBJ1-1	many	TGTGCCAGTAGTTCCTCTTTTGTTCAGGGTCAGATGAACACTGAAGCTTTCTTT	CASSSSFVQGQMNTEAFF
TRBV5-5	TRBD1	TRBJ2-7	-	TGTGCCAGCAGCTCGAACCGGGACAGCCACTCCTACGAGCAGTACTTC	CASSSNRDSHSYEQYF
TRBV28	-	TRBJ1-4	-	TGTGCCAGCAGTTTTACAGGTGCAACTAATGAAAAACTGTTTTTT	CASSFTGATNEKLFF
TRBV5-4	TRBD2	TRBJ2-5	-	TGTGCCAGCAGCCCGAGGGGTGGGGGAGGGTTGATGACCCAGTACTTC	CASSPRGGGGLMTQYF
TRBV30	-	TRBJ1-1	-	TGTGCCTGGAGTGAGGGGCTTAACACTGAAGCTTTCTTT	CAWSEGLNTEAFF
TRBV6-5	TRBD2	TRBJ2-3	-	TGTGCCAGCAGTTACTCGATGGGGGGGGGCACAGATACGCAGTATTTT	CASSYSMGGGTDTQYF
TRBV4-2	-	TRBJ2-3	-	TGTGCCAGCAGCCCACAGGAGCATGGGGTCGGGGATACGCAGTATTTT	CASSPQEHGVGDTQYF
TRBV5-1	-	TRBJ2-3	-	TGCGCCAGCAGCTTAGAGAGGAGAGATACGCAGTATTTT	CASSLERRDTQYF
TRBV5-1	TRBD2	TRBJ2-5	-	TGCGCCAGCAGCTTGGCGGCAGCGGGGGGGGAAGAGACCCAGTACTTC	CASSLAAAGGEETQYF
TRBV7-6	TRBD1	TRBJ1-1	-	TGTGCCAGCAGCTCCCACCCACAGACAGGGCAGAACACTGAAGCTTTCTTT	CASSSHPQTGQNTEAFF
TRBV29-1	-	TRBJ1-1	few	TGCAGCGTTGTTCTAGGTGGGAACACTGAAGCTTTCTTT	CSVVLGGNTEAFF
TRBV5-6	TRBD2	TRBJ2-3	few	TGTGCCAGCAGCTTTCTGCGCCTAGCGGGGGTTAATACGCAGTATTTT	CASSFLRLAGVNTQYF
TRBV28	-	TRBJ2-7	-	TGTGCCAGCAGTGGCACGTCTTACGAGCAGTACTTC	CASSGTSYEQYF
TRBV25-1	TRBD1	TRBJ1-2	few	TGTGCCAGCAGTGAATCGGGACAGAACTATGGCTACACCTTC	CASSESGQNYGYTF
TRBV7-9	-	TRBJ2-3	-	TGTGCCAGCAGCTCCCAGGGGTCGGTGCAGTATTTT	CASSSQGSVQYF
TRBV10-3	-	TRBJ1-1	few	TGTGCCATCAGTGAATCAGGGAATACTGAAGCTTTCTTT	CAISESGNTEAFF
TRBV5-1	-	TRBJ2-5	-	TGCGCCAGCAGCCTCAGGGAGACCCAGTACTTC	CASSLRETQYF
TRBV5-1	-	TRBJ2-5	-	TGCGCCAGCAGCTTGGAGGGGGTAGAGACCCAGTACTTC	CASSLEGVETQYF
TRBV5-1	-	TRBJ1-1	-	TGCGCCAGCAGCTTGGCCGGGTCCGGGGGGTGGAACACTGAAGCTTTCTTT	CASSLAGSGGWNTEAFF
TRBV5-6	-	TRBJ2-7	-	TGTGCCAGCACCGCCCCATTCGGGGGAGTCGAGCAGTACTTC	CASTAPFGGVEQYF
TRBV11-3	-	TRBJ2-7	-	TGTGCCAGCACGGGTCTACCCTACGAGCAGTACTTC	CASTGLPYEQYF
TRBV5-1	TRBD2	TRBJ2-5	-	TGCGCCAGCAGCTTGAGACTAGCGGGGGGGCGGGAACAAGAGACCCAGTACTTC	CASSLRLAGGREQETQYF
TRBV30	TRBD2	TRBJ2-7	-	TGTGCCTGGGAGCCGGGGGGGGTCTACGAGCAGTACTTC	CAWEPGGVYEQYF
TRBV6-1	TRBD2	TRBJ2-1	few	TGTGCCAGCAGTACTAGCGGGGCCTCCTACAATGAGCAGTTCTTC	CASSTSGASYNEQFF
TRBV18	-	TRBJ2-7	-	TGTGCCAGCTCACAATTACAGGGCTACGAGCAGTACTTC	CASSQLQGYEQYF
TRBV6-6	-	TRBJ2-7	-	TGTGCCAGCAGTTACGAAACAGGGGGGGGACGGCAGTACTTC	CASSYETGGGRQYF
TRBV6-6	-	TRBJ1-1	-	TGTGCCAGCAGTGGGGGGGGGACACCAAACACTGAAGCTTTCTTT	CASSGGGTPNTEAFF
TRBV18	-	TRBJ1-1	few	TGTGCCAGCTCACCAATACCCAGGAACACTGAAGCTTTCTTT	CASSPIPRNTEAFF
TRBV19	TRBD1	TRBJ2-7	-	TGTGCCACCTCCGGGACAGGGCCCTACGAGCAGTACTTC	CATSGTGPYEQYF
TRBV29-1	-	TRBJ1-1	-	TGCAGCGTTTCGCGGGGGCCGAACACTGAAGCTTTCTTT	CSVSRGPNTEAFF
TRBV7-2	TRBD1	TRBJ2-3	-	TGTGCCAGCAGCCCGGGACAGGCCGGTACGCAGTATTTT	CASSPGQAGTQYF
TRBV11-2	TRBD1	TRBJ1-1	-	TGTGCCAGCAGCTTAAGGGGGCGGAACACTGAAGCTTTCTTT	CASSLRGRNTEAFF
TRBV2	TRBD1	TRBJ1-5	-	TGTGCCAGCAGTGGGGGGGGACAGGGGAGCAATCAGCCCCAGCATTTT	CASSGGGQGSNQPQHF
TRBV10-3	TRBD1	TRBJ1-3	-	TGTGCCATCAGTGACCCAAGGGGACAGCTCAGATCCGGAAACACCATATATTTT	CAISDPRGQLRSGNTIYF
TRBV5-4	TRBD2	TRBJ2-3	-	TGTGCCAGCACCCGTGTCTCCGCGGGGGGCAGCACAGATACGCAGTATTTT	CASTRVSAGGSTDTQYF
TRBV4-3	-	TRBJ1-3	-	TGCGCCAGCAGCCAAGATGGGCCCGGGACACCAAACACCATATATTTT	CASSQDGPGTPNTIYF
TRBV29-1	TRBD1	TRBJ1-2	-	TGCAGCGGGGACAGGGGCTTCCCTTATGGCTACACCTTC	CSGDRGFPYGYTF
TRBV19	-	TRBJ1-5	once	TGTGCCAGTATCCCTTCCCCACAGGTGATGGGTCAGCCCCAGCATTTT	CASIPSPQVMGQPQHF
TRBV7-2	TRBD1	TRBJ2-7	-	TGTGCCAGCAGGCCTCCGGGACAGGGGTACGAGCAGTACTTC	CASRPPGQGYEQYF
TRBV7-2	TRBD2	TRBJ2-5	once	TGTGCCAGCAGCTTAGCCCGCGGGGGGGCTTCGGAGACCCAGTACTTC	CASSLARGGASETQYF
TRBV11-2	-	TRBJ1-3	-	TGTGCCAGCAGCTTCTATGGACAGAGCTCTGGAAACACCATATATTTT	CASSFYGQSSGNTIYF
TRBV7-3	TRBD1	TRBJ1-1	-	TGTGCCAGCAGTCCCGCCGGGACAGGGGTCGCGGCTTTCTTT	CASSPAGTGVAAFF
TRBV5-1	TRBD1	TRBJ1-2	-	TGCGCCAGCAGCCCACTAACAGGGGGCGGAACGGACTATGGCTACACCTTC	CASSPLTGGGTDYGYTF
TRBV5-1	-	TRBJ1-4	-	TGCGCCAGCAGCCCCACCCCCAGACAGAAGGAAGGAAAACTGTTTTTT	CASSPTPRQKEGKLFF
TRBV19	TRBD2	TRBJ2-3	few	TGTGCCAGTAGTACTTGGACTAGGGCGCAGTATTTT	CASSTWTRAQYF
TRBV7-9	-	TRBJ1-1	-	TGTGCCAGCAGCCCGGACGGGGAGAATACTGAAGCTTTCTTT	CASSPDGENTEAFF
TRBV5-1	TRBD2	TRBJ2-3	-	TGCGCCAGCAGCCCCACTGTCCCGGGACTAGCGGACAAAGGCACAGATACGCAGTATTTT	CASSPTVPGLADKGTDTQYF
TRBV15	TRBD2	TRBJ2-1	-	TGTGCCACCAGCAGAGGACTAGCGGGGTCATACAATGAGCAGTTCTTC	CATSRGLAGSYNEQFF